This paragraph covers one TCR beta chain sequence. Its antigen remains unidentified. V lost 0 bases, J lost 3 bases, and 14 bases lay in between. The CDR3 spans 16 residues. From germline, CDR1 is SGHRS and CDR2 YFSETQ. The sample is drawn from a study of shared clonotypes between healthy human individuals. Whole-study findings and limits: What naive subsets generally showed was a larger estimated richness than memory subsets showed.

CD45RA+ naive and CD45RA-negative memory subsets were separated from CD4+ cells. Repertoires were generated with immunoSEQ multiplex PCR, while TCRdb's copy carries only in-frame clones and drops some. Among about 730,000 clones listed, 55% to 75% were seen once. Sequencing was carried out using memory CD4+ T cells sorted from blood. Indicated subset: CD45RA-negative fraction. This sequence was found in a woman younger than 45 in good health. The genes are TRBV5-1 and TRBJ2-3; the D is unclear. The CDR3 nucleotides are TGCGCCAGCAGCTTGGCCCGAACCGCCGGGACAGATACGCAGTATTTT. Protein product: CASSLARTAGTDTQYF. Based on the CDR3 plus reference TRBV5-1 and TRBJ2-3, the full variable domain is KAGVTQTPRYLIKTRGQQVTLSCSPISGHRSVSWYQQTPGQGLQFLFEYFSETQRNKGNFPGRFSGRQFSNSRSEMNVSTLELGDSALYLCASSLARTAGTDTQYFGPGTRLTVL.